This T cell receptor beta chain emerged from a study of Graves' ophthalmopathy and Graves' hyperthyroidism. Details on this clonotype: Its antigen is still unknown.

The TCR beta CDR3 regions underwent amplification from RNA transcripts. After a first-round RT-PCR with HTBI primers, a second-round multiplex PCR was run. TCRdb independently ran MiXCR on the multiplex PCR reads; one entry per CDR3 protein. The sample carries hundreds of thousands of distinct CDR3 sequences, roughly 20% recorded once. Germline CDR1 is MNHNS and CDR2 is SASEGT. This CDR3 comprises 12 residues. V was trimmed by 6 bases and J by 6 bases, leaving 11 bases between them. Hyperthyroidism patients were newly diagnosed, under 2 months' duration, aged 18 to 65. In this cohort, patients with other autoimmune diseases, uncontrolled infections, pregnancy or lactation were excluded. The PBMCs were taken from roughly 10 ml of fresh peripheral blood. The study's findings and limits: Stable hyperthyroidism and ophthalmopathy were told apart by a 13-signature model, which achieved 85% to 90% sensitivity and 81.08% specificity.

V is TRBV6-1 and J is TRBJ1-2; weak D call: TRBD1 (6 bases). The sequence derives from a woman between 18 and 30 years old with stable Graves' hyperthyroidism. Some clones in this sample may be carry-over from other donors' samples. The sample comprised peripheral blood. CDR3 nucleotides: TGTGCCAGCAGGTCACAGGGAAATGGCTACACCTTC. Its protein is CASRSQGNGYTF.